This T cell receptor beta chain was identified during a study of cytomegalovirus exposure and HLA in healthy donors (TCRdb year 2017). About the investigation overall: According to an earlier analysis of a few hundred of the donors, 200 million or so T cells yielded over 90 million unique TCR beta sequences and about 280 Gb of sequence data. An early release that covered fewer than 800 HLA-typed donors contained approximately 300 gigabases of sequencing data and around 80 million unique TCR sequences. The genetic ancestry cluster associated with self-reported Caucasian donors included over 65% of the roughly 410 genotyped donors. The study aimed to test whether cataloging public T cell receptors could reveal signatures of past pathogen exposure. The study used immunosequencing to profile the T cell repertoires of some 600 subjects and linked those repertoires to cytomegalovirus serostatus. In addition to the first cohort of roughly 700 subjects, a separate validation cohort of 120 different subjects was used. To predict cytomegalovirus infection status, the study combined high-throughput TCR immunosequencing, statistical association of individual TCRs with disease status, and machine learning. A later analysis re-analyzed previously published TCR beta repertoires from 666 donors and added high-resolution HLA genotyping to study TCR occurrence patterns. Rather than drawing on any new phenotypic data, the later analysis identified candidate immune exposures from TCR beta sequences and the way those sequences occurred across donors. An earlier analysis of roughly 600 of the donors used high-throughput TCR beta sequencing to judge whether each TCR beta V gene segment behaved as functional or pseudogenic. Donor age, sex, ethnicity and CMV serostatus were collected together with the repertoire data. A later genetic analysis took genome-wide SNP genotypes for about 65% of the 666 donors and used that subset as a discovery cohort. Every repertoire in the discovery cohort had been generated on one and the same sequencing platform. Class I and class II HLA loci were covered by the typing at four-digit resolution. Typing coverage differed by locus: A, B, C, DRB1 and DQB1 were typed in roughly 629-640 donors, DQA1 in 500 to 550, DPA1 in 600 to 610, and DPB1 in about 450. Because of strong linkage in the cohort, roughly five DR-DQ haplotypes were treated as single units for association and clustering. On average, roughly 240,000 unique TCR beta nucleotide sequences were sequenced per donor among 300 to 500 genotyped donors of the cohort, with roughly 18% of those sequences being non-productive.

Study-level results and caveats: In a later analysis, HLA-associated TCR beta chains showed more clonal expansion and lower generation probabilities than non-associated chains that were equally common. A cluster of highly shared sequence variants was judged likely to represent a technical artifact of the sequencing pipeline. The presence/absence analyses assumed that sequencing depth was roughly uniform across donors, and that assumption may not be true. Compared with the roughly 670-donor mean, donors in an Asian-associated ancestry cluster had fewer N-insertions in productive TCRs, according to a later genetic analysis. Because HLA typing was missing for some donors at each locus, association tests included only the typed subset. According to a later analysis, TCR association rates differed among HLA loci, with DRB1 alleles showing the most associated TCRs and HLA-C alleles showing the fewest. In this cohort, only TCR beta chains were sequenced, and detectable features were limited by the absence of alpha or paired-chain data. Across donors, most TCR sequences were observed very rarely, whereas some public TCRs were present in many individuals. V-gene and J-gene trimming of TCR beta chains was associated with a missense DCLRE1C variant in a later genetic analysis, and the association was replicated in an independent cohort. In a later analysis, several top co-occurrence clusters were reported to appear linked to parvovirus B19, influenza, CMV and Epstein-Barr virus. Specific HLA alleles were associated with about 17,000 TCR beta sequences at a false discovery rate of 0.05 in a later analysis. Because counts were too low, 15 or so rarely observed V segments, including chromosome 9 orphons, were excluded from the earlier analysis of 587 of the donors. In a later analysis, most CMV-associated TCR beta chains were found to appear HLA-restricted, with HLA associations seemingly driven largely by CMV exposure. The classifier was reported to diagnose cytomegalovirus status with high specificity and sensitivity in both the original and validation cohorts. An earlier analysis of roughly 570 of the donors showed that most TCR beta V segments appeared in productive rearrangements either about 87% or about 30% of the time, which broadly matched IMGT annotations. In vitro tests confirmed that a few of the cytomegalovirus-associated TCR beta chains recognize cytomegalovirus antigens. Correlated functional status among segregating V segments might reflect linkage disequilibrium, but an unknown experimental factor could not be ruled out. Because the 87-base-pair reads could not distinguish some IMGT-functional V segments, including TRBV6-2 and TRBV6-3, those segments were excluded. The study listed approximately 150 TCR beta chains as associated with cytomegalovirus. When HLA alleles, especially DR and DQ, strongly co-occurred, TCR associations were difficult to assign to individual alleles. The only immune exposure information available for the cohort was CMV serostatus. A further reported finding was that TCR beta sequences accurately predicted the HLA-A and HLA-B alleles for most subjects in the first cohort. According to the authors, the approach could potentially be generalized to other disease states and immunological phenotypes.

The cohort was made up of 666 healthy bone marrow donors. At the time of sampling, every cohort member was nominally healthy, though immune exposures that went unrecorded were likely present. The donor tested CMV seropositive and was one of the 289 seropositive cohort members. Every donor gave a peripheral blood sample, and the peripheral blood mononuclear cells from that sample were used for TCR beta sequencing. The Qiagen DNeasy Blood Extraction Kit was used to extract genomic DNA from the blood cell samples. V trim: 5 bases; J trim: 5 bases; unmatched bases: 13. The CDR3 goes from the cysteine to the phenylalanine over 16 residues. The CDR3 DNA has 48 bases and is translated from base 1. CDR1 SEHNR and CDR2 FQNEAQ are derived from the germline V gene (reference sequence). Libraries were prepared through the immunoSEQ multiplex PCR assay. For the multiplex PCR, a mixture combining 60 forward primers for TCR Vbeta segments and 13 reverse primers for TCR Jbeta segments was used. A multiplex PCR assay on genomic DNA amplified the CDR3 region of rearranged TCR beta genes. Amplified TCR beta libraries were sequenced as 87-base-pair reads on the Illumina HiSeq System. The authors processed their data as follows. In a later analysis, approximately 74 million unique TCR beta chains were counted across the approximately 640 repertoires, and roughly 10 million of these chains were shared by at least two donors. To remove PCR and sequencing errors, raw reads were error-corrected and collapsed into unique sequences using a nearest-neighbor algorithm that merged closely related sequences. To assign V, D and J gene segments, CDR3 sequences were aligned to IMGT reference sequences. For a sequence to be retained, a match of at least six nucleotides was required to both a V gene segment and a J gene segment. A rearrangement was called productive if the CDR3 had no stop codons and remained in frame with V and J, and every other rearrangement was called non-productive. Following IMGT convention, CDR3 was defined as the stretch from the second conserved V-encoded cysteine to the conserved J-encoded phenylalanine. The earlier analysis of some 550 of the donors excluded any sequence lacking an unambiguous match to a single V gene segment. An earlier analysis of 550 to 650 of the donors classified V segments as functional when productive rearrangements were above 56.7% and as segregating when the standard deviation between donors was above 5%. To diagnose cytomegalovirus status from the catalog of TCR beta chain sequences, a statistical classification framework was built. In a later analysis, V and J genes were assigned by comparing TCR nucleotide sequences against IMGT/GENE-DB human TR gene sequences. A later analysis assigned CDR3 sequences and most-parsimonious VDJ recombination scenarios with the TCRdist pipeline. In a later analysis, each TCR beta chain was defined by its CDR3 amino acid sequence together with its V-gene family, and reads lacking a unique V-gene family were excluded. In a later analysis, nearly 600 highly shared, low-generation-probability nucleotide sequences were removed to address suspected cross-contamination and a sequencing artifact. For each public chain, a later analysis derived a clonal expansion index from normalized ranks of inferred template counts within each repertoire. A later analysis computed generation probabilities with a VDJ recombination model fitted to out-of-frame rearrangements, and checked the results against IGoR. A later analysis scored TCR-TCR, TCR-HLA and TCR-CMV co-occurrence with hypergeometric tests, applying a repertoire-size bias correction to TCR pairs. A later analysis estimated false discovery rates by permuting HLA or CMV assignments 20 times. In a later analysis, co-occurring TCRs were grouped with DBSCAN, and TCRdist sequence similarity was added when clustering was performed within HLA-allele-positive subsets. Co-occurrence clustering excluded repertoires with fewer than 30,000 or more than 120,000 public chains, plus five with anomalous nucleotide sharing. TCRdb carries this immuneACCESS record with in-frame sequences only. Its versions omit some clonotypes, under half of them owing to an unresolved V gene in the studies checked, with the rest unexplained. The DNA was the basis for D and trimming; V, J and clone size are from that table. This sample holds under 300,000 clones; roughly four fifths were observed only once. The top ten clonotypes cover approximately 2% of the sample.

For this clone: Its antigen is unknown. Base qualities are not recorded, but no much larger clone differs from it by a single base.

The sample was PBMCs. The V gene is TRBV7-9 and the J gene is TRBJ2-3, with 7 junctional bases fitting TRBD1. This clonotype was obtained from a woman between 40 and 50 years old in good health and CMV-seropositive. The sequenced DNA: TGTGCCAGCAGCCTGGACAGGCGAGGGTTACAAGATACGCAGTATTTT. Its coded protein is CASSLDRRGLQDTQYF.